These T cell receptor beta chains were read from a single sample in a study of T cell responses to AZD1222 COVID-19 vaccine. Sequencing was performed with immunoSEQ multiplex PCR; in TCRdb, only in-frame clones are kept and a portion is missing. Among about 260,000 clones listed, approximately 95% were seen once. The sample here was peripheral blood, taken on day 0 of AZD1222 vaccination. The receptors here all came from an adult in good health. Each CDR3 is given with its conserved first and last residue. D genes are given only for firm matches. Some rows have no size entry. The others give once, few or many, or a class for an expanded clone.

j_call v_call clone_size d_call cdr3_nt cdr3_aa
TRBJ2-7 TRBV18 NA TRBD2 TGTGCCAGCTCGCGGGAGCGGGACGAGCAGTACTTC CASSRERDEQYF
TRBJ2-7 TRBV19 NA TRBD2 TGTGCCAGTAGCGAAACGGGACTAGCGGATACCCACTCCTACGAGCAGTACTTC CASSETGLADTHSYEQYF
TRBJ1-6 TRBV30 NA NA TGTGCCTGGAGTGTAACGAGGGCCCTCCACTTT CAWSVTRALHF
TRBJ2-5 TRBV4-1 NA TRBD2 TGCGCCAGCAGCCAATCCGGGACTACCCTTCAAGAGACCCAGTACTTC CASSQSGTTLQETQYF
TRBJ1-1 TRBV28 once NA TGTGCCAGCAGGGCACAGGGTTCGAACACTGAAGCTTTCTTT CASRAQGSNTEAFF
TRBJ1-6 TRBV9 NA NA TGTGCCAGCAGCACCCGGGACAAGGCCTATAATTCACCCCTCCACTTT CASSTRDKAYNSPLHF
TRBJ2-2 TRBV28 NA NA TGTGCCGCCGGGGACGGAGCGAACACCGGGGAGCTGTTTTTT CAAGDGANTGELFF
TRBJ1-1 TRBV5-1 NA NA TGCGCCAGCAGCCCCGTAGCAGGGGCCGCTGAAGCTTTCTTT CASSPVAGAAEAFF
TRBJ2-7 TRBV24-1 NA NA TGTGCCACCAGTGAGGCAGGGAGCTCCTACGAGCAGTACTTC CATSEAGSSYEQYF
TRBJ1-1 TRBV9 NA TRBD1 TGTGCCAGCAGCAAACAGGGGGCAGGGTATACTGAAGCTTTCTTT CASSKQGAGYTEAFF
TRBJ2-2 TRBV10-3 NA NA TGTGCCATCAGTGAGGGAGCCGGGGAGCTGTTTTTT CAISEGAGELFF
TRBJ2-1 TRBV6-4 NA NA TGTGCCAGCAGTGACGGGACCCCGTCCCTTTACAATGAGCAGTTCTTC CASSDGTPSLYNEQFF
TRBJ2-1 TRBV4-3 NA NA TGCGCCAGCAGCCAAGATAGGGGGAGCCCCCCGAGCTCCTACAATGAGCAGTTCTTC CASSQDRGSPPSSYNEQFF
TRBJ2-3 TRBV28 NA NA TGTGCCAGCAGTACCTCGGCAGGCACAGATACGCAGTATTTT CASSTSAGTDTQYF
TRBJ2-1 TRBV5-4 NA NA TGTGCCAGCAGGGAGGGACGCCTCAATGAGCAGTTCTTC CASREGRLNEQFF
TRBJ1-2 TRBV4-1 NA TRBD1 TGCGCCAGCAGCCAAACAGGGGCTAACTATGGCTACACCTTC CASSQTGANYGYTF
TRBJ1-4 TRBV5-1 NA NA TGCGCCAGCAGCTTGGGCGACGGCGTTCTAAATGAAAAACTGTTTTTT CASSLGDGVLNEKLFF
TRBJ1-3 TRBV7-4 NA TRBD1 TGTGCCAGCAGCCCACAGGGGTTAGGAAACACCATATATTTT CASSPQGLGNTIYF
TRBJ1-2 TRBV10-1 NA NA TGCGCCAGCAGTGGTTCGGGGGCTTCCTATGGCTACACCTTC CASSGSGASYGYTF
TRBJ2-1 TRBV28 NA NA TGTGCCAGCAGTTCGAGAATGGATGAGCAGTTCTTC CASSSRMDEQFF
TRBJ2-2 TRBV28 NA TRBD1 TGTGCCAGCAGTTTGGACAGGGGGCGCGCCGGGGAGCTGTTTTTT CASSLDRGRAGELFF
TRBJ2-7 TRBV28 NA TRBD2 TGTGCCAGCAGTTCGTTCGGGACTAGCAGATACGAGCAGTACTTC CASSSFGTSRYEQYF
TRBJ2-5 TRBV7-9 NA TRBD1 TGTGCCAGCAGCTTAGAAGGGGGCGGTTGGGAGACCCAGTACTTC CASSLEGGGWETQYF
TRBJ1-5 TRBV29-1 NA TRBD1 TGCAGCGTTCGCGGACAGGGAGGGGATCAGCCCCAGCATTTT CSVRGQGGDQPQHF
TRBJ1-2 TRBV28 NA TRBD1 TGTGCCAGTCGACAGGGGGACTATGGCTACACCTTC CASRQGDYGYTF
TRBJ2-1 TRBV7-2 NA TRBD2 TGTGCCAGCAGCCTAGGGGCTGGGGCGGGAGCCAGAGAGCAGTTCTTC CASSLGAGAGAREQFF
TRBJ2-3 TRBV5-1 NA NA TGCGCCAGCAGCTTGGCCAACGTACCAGCGGATACGCAGTATTTT CASSLANVPADTQYF
TRBJ1-3 TRBV24-1 NA NA TGTGCCACCAGGGGCGGGTACTCTGGAAACACCATATATTTT CATRGGYSGNTIYF
TRBJ2-1 TRBV5-1 NA NA TGCGCCAGCAGCCCGGACACGGGGAATGAGCAGTTCTTC CASSPDTGNEQFF
TRBJ1-1 TRBV18 NA TRBD1 TGTGCCAGCTCATACACTTTTACAGGGGTTGACACTGAAGCTTTCTTT CASSYTFTGVDTEAFF
TRBJ2-2 TRBV28 few TRBD1 TGTGCCAGCAGATGGACAGGACAAAACGCCGGGGAGCTGTTTTTT CASRWTGQNAGELFF
TRBJ2-1 TRBV7-8 NA NA TGTGCCAGCACCCGGGGCAATGAGCAGTTCTTC CASTRGNEQFF
TRBJ1-6 TRBV5-6 once NA TGTGCCAGCAGCCGGGTGGGCTCCTATAATTCACCCCTCCACTTT CASSRVGSYNSPLHF
TRBJ2-1 TRBV21-1 NA NA TGTGCCAGCTGCTATGTTAGGCCCCACAATGAGCAGTTCTTC CASCYVRPHNEQFF
TRBJ1-6 TRBV7-9 few NA TGTGCCAGCAGCTTACGATCTGCCAATTCACCCCTCCACTTT CASSLRSANSPLHF
TRBJ2-1 TRBV28 NA TRBD2 TGTGCCAGCAGTTTATCCCGCGGGGGGGTCGATGAGCAGTTCTTC CASSLSRGGVDEQFF
TRBJ1-2 TRBV25-1 NA TRBD1 TGTGCCAGCAGTGAATGGAGGGACAGGGTTGATGGCTACACCTTC CASSEWRDRVDGYTF
TRBJ2-1 TRBV7-9 NA TRBD2 TGTGCCAGCAGCCCCGGGGGAGGGAGCTCCTACAATGAGCAGTTCTTC CASSPGGGSSYNEQFF
TRBJ2-5 TRBV6-5 once TRBD1 TGTGCCAGCAGGTCCGGACAGGACCGGGAGACCCAGTACTTC CASRSGQDRETQYF
TRBJ2-7 TRBV10-2 NA TRBD1 TGCGCCAGCAGTGAGTCGGGGACAGGGGTGAGGGAGCAGTACTTC CASSESGTGVREQYF
TRBJ1-1 TRBV5-1 NA NA TGCGCCAGCAGCTTACACGGTGGACAGATGTCGAACACTGAAGCTTTCTTT CASSLHGGQMSNTEAFF
TRBJ2-3 TRBV19 NA NA TGTGCCAGTAGTCGAGCGGTAGTAGATACGCAGTATTTT CASSRAVVDTQYF
TRBJ1-5 TRBV2 few NA TGTGCCAGCAGAGAAGGGCTAACTCAGCCGAATCAGCCCCAGCATTTT CASREGLTQPNQPQHF
TRBJ2-7 TRBV28 NA NA TGTGCCAGCAGCCGTCTGAATTACGAGCAGTACTTC CASSRLNYEQYF
TRBJ2-3 TRBV5-5 NA TRBD2 TGTGCCAGCAGCGGGGGACCGACCGGGACTAGCGATAGCACAGATACGCAGTATTTT CASSGGPTGTSDSTDTQYF
TRBJ2-1 TRBV29-1 NA NA TGCAGCGTCCCCGGGGCGCCTAGCTCCTACAATGAGCAGTTCTTC CSVPGAPSSYNEQFF
TRBJ2-5 TRBV9 NA NA TGTGCCAGCAGCACCCCAGGAGGAGAGGAGACCCAGTACTTC CASSTPGGEETQYF
TRBJ1-1 TRBV14 NA TRBD1 TGTGCCAGCAGCCAGCAGACAGGGTCAGCAGGAGAAGCTTTCTTT CASSQQTGSAGEAFF
TRBJ2-4 TRBV7-2 once NA TGTGCCAGCAGCCAAAATAGCGACATTCAGTACTTC CASSQNSDIQYF